The source of this TCR beta chain is a study of T cells in Graves' hyperthyroidism and ophthalmopathy. Findings of the study overall: Ophthalmopathy was told apart from stable hyperthyroidism by a 13 V-J model.

Germline-derived CDR1 and CDR2 are MNHNS and SASEGT. The ends were cut back, 3 bases at V and 1 base at J, with 9 bases in the middle. The CDR3 spans 14 residues. RNA transcripts yielded amplified TCR beta CDR3 regions. HTBI primers were used for first-round RT-PCR of the TCR CDR3. Using its own MiXCR run on the multiplex PCR reads, TCRdb lists one record per CDR3 protein. This sample carries roughly 500,000 distinct CDR3 sequences, about 43% of them seen once, and the ten largest clones take roughly 20%. Concerning this clonotype: Its antigen is not identified.

This sequence originates from an adult woman with Graves' disease, either hyperthyroidism or ophthalmopathy (not recorded which). Specimen: peripheral blood or thyroid tissue (not recorded which). The V and J genes are TRBV6-1 and TRBJ1-1, with D perhaps matching TRBD1 (5 bases). CDR3 sequence (DNA): TGTGCCAGCAGTGAGCGAGGGGCGAACACTGAAGCTTTCTTT. It codes for CASSERGANTEAFF.